Presented here are 27 T cell receptor beta chains from one specimen sequenced in a study of shared clonotypes between healthy human individuals. Naivety among CD8 cells was defined by CD45RO negativity and positive CCR7 selection, thereby excluding terminally differentiated effector memory CD45RA+ cells. Assay: immunoSEQ multiplex PCR; the TCRdb copy retains only in-frame clones and omits some. The sample yields about 2.1 million clones, 85% to 95% seen once. Specimen: naive CD8+ T cells from PBMCs. These receptor sequences come from a man aged 18 to 29 in good health. Some clones in this sample may be carry-over from other donors' samples.

This clone occurred once. J is TRBJ2-5 and V is TRBV15, with TRBD2 matching 8 bases. J lost 5 bases, V lost 3 bases, and 2 bases had no gene match. Per germline, CDR1 LNHNV and CDR2 YYDKDF (reference sequence). The CDR3 extends over 13 amino acids. CDR3 loop: CATSSGGAETQYF. The CDR3 coding sequence is TGTGCCACCAGCAGCGGGGGGGCGGAGACCCAGTACTTC.

With respect to this clone: This likely comes from a read error, as the CDR3 has no conserved phenylalanine or tryptophan at its end. The limits of the CDR3 on the DNA are not certain, so only TCRdb's listed CDR3 is given. The chain employs TRBV5-1 and TRBJ2-3; the D call in the table, TRBD2, was not verified against the DNA. In germline, CDR1 is SGHRS, CDR2 YFSETQ. The CDR3 is 12 residues long, ends included. CDR3 amino acids: CASSLGSSGNGV.

The rearrangement uses TRBV27 and TRBJ2-7; D not certain. Germline CDR1 MNHEY, CDR2 SMNVEV (reference sequence). The CDR3 covers 14 residues. V dropped 3 bases and J dropped 4 bases, with 13 bases sitting between them. The chain's CDR3 is CASSLGFSGYEQYF. CDR3 bases: TGTGCCAGCAGTTTGGGTTTCAGTGGTTACGAGCAGTACTTC.

As regards this clone: In the same sample, other DNA sequences code for this CDR3. The chain joins TRBV27 to TRBJ2-7, with a weak D call TRBD2 (5 bases). The germline CDR1 and CDR2 sequences are MNHEY and SMNVEV (reference sequence). V dropped 5 bases and J dropped 4 bases, with 12 bases sitting between them. CDR3 size: 13 residues. CDR3 sequence (DNA): TGTGCCAGCAGTCTAGGACTGAGTTACGAGCAGTACTTC. Protein product: CASSLGLSYEQYF.

The chain joins TRBV27 to TRBJ2-1; 7 nucleotides agree with TRBD2. V shed 2 bases, J shed 0 bases, and the junction held 7 bases outside the gene matches. This CDR3 is 17 amino acids long. The germline V gene encodes CDR1 MNHEY and CDR2 SMNVEV (reference sequence). The CDR3 DNA sequence: TGTGCCAGCAGTTTAACTCCCGGGGACTACTCCTACAATGAGCAGTTCTTC. Amino acid sequence: CASSLTPGDYSYNEQFF.

DNA of the CDR3: TGTGCCAGTACCACGGGACGGAACTATGGCTACACCTTC. Protein sequence: CASTTGRNYGYTF. The rearrangement uses TRBV19 and TRBJ1-2; possible D gene TRBD1, 5 bases. CDR3 length equals 13 residues. V was trimmed by 7 bases and J by 2 bases, leaving 11 bases between them. In germline, CDR1 is LNHDA, CDR2 SQIVND (reference sequence). Looking up the rest from reference TRBV19 and TRBJ1-2 gives the full variable domain: DGGITQSPKYLFRKEGQNVTLSCEQNLNHDAMYWYRQDPGQGLRLIYYSQIVNDFQKGDIAEGYSVSREKKESFPLTVTSAQKNPTAFYLCASTTGRNYGYTFGSGTRLTVV.

V is TRBV11-3 and J is TRBJ1-5; D gene ambiguous. Looked up from germline, CDR1 is SGHNT and CDR2 is YENEEA. The CDR3 spans 17 residues. Trimming removed 6 bases from V and 0 bases from J, with 18 bases in between. The CDR3 protein is CASSASCWAYSNQPQHF. DNA for the CDR3: TGTGCCAGCAGTGCTTCCTGTTGGGCTTATAGCAATCAGCCCCAGCATTTT.

The CDR3, as DNA: TGCGCCAGCAGCCAAGACGTCGAATCACCCCTCCACTTT. Protein sequence: CASSQDVESPLHF. The gene calls are TRBV4-3 and TRBJ1-6; the D is unclear. The CDR3 is made up of 13 amino acids. CDR1 is LGHNA and CDR2 is YSLEER in the germline V gene. V was pared by 0 bases and J by 10 bases, with 7 bases between.

On this clone: One end of the junction does not line up with germline, which may come from a read error. The V call is TRBV19, the J call TRBJ2-5, with a tentative D call TRBD2 (6 bases). CDR1 is LNHDA and CDR2 is SQIVND in the germline V gene (reference sequence). CDR3 length: 16 amino acids. This chain's CDR3 is CASSVRGPTGAATRYF. The CDR3 DNA follows: TGTGCCAGTAGTGTGCGGGGACCGACTGGAGCGGCGACCCGGTACTTC.

The chain uses TRBV18 and TRBJ1-6; the D gene is possibly TRBD1 (5 bases). Deletions cut 3 bases from V and 6 bases from J, with 12 bases between. The V gene's germline CDR1 is KGHSH and CDR2 LQKENI. The CDR3 extends over 15 amino acids. The chain's CDR3 is CASSPAGTGNSPLHF. In DNA form, the CDR3 reads TGTGCCAGCTCACCCGCCGGGACGGGTAATTCACCCCTCCACTTT.

The chain employs TRBV7-8 and TRBJ1-5; D is possibly TRBD1 (5 bases). This CDR3 is built from 15 residues. CDR1 and CDR2 (germline): SGHVS, FQNEAQ. Trimming left V 5 bases short and J 5 bases short, with 16 bases between. In DNA form, the CDR3 reads TGTGCCAGCAGCCGAAGCAGGGAGGGTCATCAGCCCCAGCATTTT. It yields the protein CASSRSREGHQPQHF.

A word on this clone: The sample contains more than one DNA sequence encoding this CDR3. The CDR3 bases are TGTGCCAGCAGCCCCAGAGGAGATACGCAGTATTTT. Its translation: CASSPRGDTQYF. The chain employs TRBV9 and TRBJ2-3; D ambiguous. This CDR3 comprises 12 residues. V lost 4 bases, J lost 5 bases, and 8 bases lay in between. CDR1 and CDR2 (germline): SGDLS, YYNGEE.

The chain combines TRBV6-1 with TRBJ2-7, with D perhaps TRBD1 (6 bases). V lost 6 bases and J lost 7, with 16 bases in between. The CDR3 spans 13 residues. Germline V gene data show CDR1 as MNHNS and CDR2 as SASEGT. The CDR3 sequence: CASRETGTLEQYF. The CDR3 region has the DNA TGTGCCAGCAGGGAAACAGGGACCCTGGAGCAGTACTTC.

The rearrangement links TRBV16 to TRBJ2-1; D possibly uses TRBD1 or TRBD2 (5 bases each). There are 17 residues in the CDR3. V was shortened by 3 bases and J by 6 bases, with 21 bases between the two germline ends. Germline lookup yields CDR1 KGHSY and CDR2 FQNENV. The CDR3 is CASSHFSGGEFGNEQFF. Here the CDR3 DNA reads TGTGCCAGCAGCCACTTCTCTGGGGGAGAGTTTGGCAATGAGCAGTTCTTC.

The chain is built from TRBV11-2 and TRBJ2-7, with 11 nucleotides matching TRBD1. The CDR3 totals 15 residues. J lost 2 bases, V lost 4 bases, and 4 bases had no gene match. The germline gives CDR1 SGHAT, CDR2 FQNNGV. The DNA of the CDR3 is TGTGCCAGCAGCTACGGGACAGGGGGAGCCTACGAGCAGTACTTC. Translation: CASSYGTGGAYEQYF.

The J gene is TRBJ2-3, the V gene TRBV29-1; TRBD2 aligns across 10 bases. Germline trimming cut 6 bases from V and 4 bases from J; bases unmatched to any gene: 19. Germline CDR1 reads SQVTM; CDR2 reads ANQGSEA. This CDR3 contains 18 residues. The CDR3 DNA follows: TGCAGCGTCTCCGGACTAGCGGCCCTCTCTTCAACCCCAGATACGCAGTATTTT. It yields the protein CSVSGLAALSSTPDTQYF.

This clone was counted a few times. Other nucleotide sequences in the sample specify the same CDR3. This sequence joins TRBV4-2 and TRBJ1-5, with D unclear. Germline V gives CDR1 LGHNA, CDR2 YNFKEQ. V lost 0 bases to trimming and J lost 4 bases, with 1 base between them. The CDR3 totals 12 residues. The CDR3 DNA follows: TGTGCCAGCAGCCAAGATAATCAGCCCCAGCATTTT. As protein: CASSQDNQPQHF.

This chain joins TRBV7-9 and TRBJ2-1; a possible D gene is TRBD1 (5 bases). The germline CDR1 and CDR2 sequences are SEHNR and FQNEAQ (reference sequence). The V end was cut by 5 bases, the J end by 2 bases, with 13 bases between. The CDR3 runs to 15 residues. DNA for the CDR3: TGTGCCAGCAGCGTTCCAGGGTTGACCTACAATGAGCAGTTCTTC. Protein sequence: CASSVPGLTYNEQFF.

V gene TRBV27 combines with J gene TRBJ1-4, with D possibly TRBD1 on 5 matching bases. Germline loops: CDR1 MNHEY, CDR2 SMNVEV (reference sequence). V was pared by 5 bases and J by 7 bases, with 26 bases between. This CDR3 region has 18 residues. The CDR3 here is CASSPGPGAGSRGEKLFF. In DNA, the CDR3 is TGTGCCAGCAGTCCCGGTCCCGGGGCAGGGTCGAGGGGTGAAAAACTGTTTTTT.

The chain couples TRBV19 to TRBJ2-1, with 9 bases identical to TRBD1. J was trimmed by 6 bases and V by 6 bases; bases with no gene match: 6. The CDR3 consists of 14 residues. The V gene's germline CDR1 is LNHDA and CDR2 SQIVND (reference sequence). CDR3 region: CASSYRGPGNEQFF. In nucleotides, the CDR3 is TGTGCCAGTAGCTACAGGGGGCCGGGCAATGAGCAGTTCTTC.

The chain uses TRBV5-6 and TRBJ2-7; D gene unclear. CDR1 is SGHDT, CDR2 YYEEEE, per germline. V was cut by 0 bases and J by 5 bases, with 15 bases left in between. The CDR3 consists of 15 residues. CDR3 nucleotide sequence: TGTGCCAGCAGCTTGGCACTGGGTGGGTTCGACGAGCAGTACTTC. It is translated as CASSLALGGFDEQYF. Supplemented by reference TRBV5-6 and TRBJ2-7, the full variable domain reads DAGVTQSPTHLIKTRGQQVTLRCSPKSGHDTVSWYQQALGQGPQFIFQYYEEEERQRGNFPDRFSGHQFPNYSSELNVNALLLGDSALYLCASSLALGGFDEQYFGPGTRLTVT.

The gene calls are TRBV9 and TRBJ2-2, with 10 bases that match TRBD2. This CDR3 contains 17 residues. V lost 1 base to trimming and J lost 4 bases; unmatched junction nucleotides: 7. Germline CDR1 SGDLS, CDR2 YYNGEE. CDR3 nucleotide sequence: TGTGCCAGCAGCGTACCTAGCGGGAGCGGGGGCACCGGGGAGCTGTTTTTT. Protein product: CASSVPSGSGGTGELFF.

The J gene is TRBJ2-1, the V gene TRBV29-1; 12 bases map to TRBD2. CDR3 size: 18 residues. In germline, CDR1 is SQVTM, CDR2 ANQGSEA. Trimming took 2 bases from V and 2 from J; bases not matched to a gene: 10. This CDR3 is CSVESGLAGHPAYNEQFF. The DNA of the CDR3 is TGCAGCGTTGAATCGGGACTAGCGGGCCACCCCGCCTACAATGAGCAGTTCTTC.

This chain uses TRBV27 with TRBJ2-7; D is unclear. The germline CDR1 and CDR2 sequences are MNHEY and SMNVEV (reference sequence). V lost 5 bases to trimming and J lost 3 bases, with 14 bases between them. The CDR3 length is 14 residues. As DNA, the CDR3 is TGTGCCAGCAGTCCTGGACCGTCTGGCTACGAGCAGTACTTC. Encoded protein: CASSPGPSGYEQYF.

This clone was recorded once. The J gene is TRBJ2-1, the V gene TRBV29-1, with 10 bases identical to TRBD1. This CDR3 is built from 14 residues. Germline CDR1 and CDR2: SQVTM and ANQGSEA. The junction had 11 bases not matched to a gene; V was cut back by 7 bases and J by 8 bases. CDR3 nucleotides: TGCAGCGCAAGGGACAGGGGCGGGAATGATGAGCAGTTCTTC. Protein sequence: CSARDRGGNDEQFF.

The chain has TRBV5-6 and TRBJ2-3; D may be TRBD2 (5 bases). The germline V gene encodes CDR1 SGHDT and CDR2 YYEEEE. The V and J ends lost 0 bases and 8 bases respectively, with 13 bases between them. The CDR3 sequence is 14 residues long. The CDR3 here is CASSLGGSVGTQYF. The CDR3 DNA reads TGTGCCAGCAGCTTGGGGGGTAGCGTGGGTACGCAGTATTTT. Full variable domain (remainder filled in from reference TRBV5-6 and TRBJ2-3): DAGVTQSPTHLIKTRGQQVTLRCSPKSGHDTVSWYQQALGQGPQFIFQYYEEEERQRGNFPDRFSGHQFPNYSSELNVNALLLGDSALYLCASSLGGSVGTQYFGPGTRLTVL.

The V and J genes are TRBV27 and TRBJ2-2; TRBD2 matches 8 bases. The CDR3 is 17 amino acids. V shed 0 bases and J 5 bases; nucleotides not matched to a gene: 8. Germline CDR1 MNHEY, CDR2 SMNVEV (reference sequence). This CDR3 is CASSLSGGLAGTGELFF. CDR3 coding DNA: TGTGCCAGCAGTTTATCGGGCGGGCTAGCGGGTACCGGGGAGCTGTTTTTT.